One T cell receptor beta chain is described in this entry. The antigen is unknown. The source of the sample is a study of persistence of HIV-infected CD4 T cells. Turning to the study itself: Antigen stimulation activated a lower proportion of cells, more of them memory, than anti-CD3/anti-CD28 stimulation. The study's findings and limits: Rare CMV-responding cells carrying HIV-1 proviruses were not analyzed separately for TCR.

The V and J ends lost 2 bases and 4 bases respectively, with 14 bases between them. CDR1 is MGHRA and CDR2 is YSYEKL in the germline V gene. The CDR3 is made up of 15 amino acids. Anti-CD3/anti-CD28 beads served as a nonspecific positive control stimulus. Sorting selected CD4+ T cells upregulating both CD40 ligand and CD69. Donors had CD4+ T cell counts above 400 cells/uL and were CMV-seropositive. The immunoSEQ assay was version 4, run in survey mode. Each sample used up to about 1 ug genomic DNA diluted to around 9.3 ng/uL. The method was immunoSEQ multiplex PCR; TCRdb's version includes in-frame clones alone and lacks a portion of them. This table has around 47,000 clones, approximately 91% appearing once.

The input for sequencing was CD4+ T cells sorted from PBMCs after approximately 18-hour stimulation, taken from a patient who received antiretroviral therapy. The J gene is TRBJ1-2, the V gene TRBV4-1, with D maybe TRBD1 (5 bases). The TCR sequence derives from an adult man with HIV who was CMV-seropositive. The CDR3 DNA is TGCGCCAGCAGCCAACCCCAGGGTGTCGTCTATGGCTACACCTTC. Translation: CASSQPQGVVYGYTF.